This TCR beta chain was profiled in a study of blood T cell repertoires in COVID-19. Study overall: Sources were T cells, B-cell-depleted T cells, or PBMCs; the material itself was cDNA or gDNA.

There are a few counts of this clone. Sequenced by immunoSEQ multiplex PCR; TCRdb stores in-frame clones only, minus some. In the table there are roughly 60,000 clones, over 60% of which are singletons. This clonotype was obtained from a woman in her 70s with COVID-19, enrolled during active disease. Sequencing used peripheral blood.

CDR3 bases: TGTGCCAGCAGTTTCGGGAACCAGCCCCAGCATTTT. Residues: CASSFGNQPQHF. This chain connects TRBV12-3 or TRBV12-4 to TRBJ1-5, with unresolved D. V lost 3 bases, J lost 7 bases, and 7 bases lay in between. This CDR3 region has 12 residues.